Listed below are T cell receptor beta chains from one sample, sequenced in a study of CXCR3-negative and CXCR3-positive naive CD8 T cells. TCRdb reprocessed the 5' RACE reads, keeping one entry per CDR3 protein, no DNA. The sample is made up of approximately 65,000 distinct CDR3 sequences, and the top ten hold 0.7% to 0.8% of it. The specimen was naive CXCR3+ CD8+ T cells from blood. These receptors were collected from a human donor in good health. Some clones in this sample may be carry-over from other donors' samples. CDR3s include the opening cysteine and the closing phenylalanine or tryptophan.

J gene,V gene,CDR3 protein
TRBJ2-1,TRBV29-1,CSVEQGSYNEQFF
TRBJ2-7,TRBV7-6,CASSWRETYEQYF
TRBJ1-1,TRBV10-2,CASSRGVADTEAFF
TRBJ1-6,TRBV9,CASSTQSNSPLHF
TRBJ2-2,TRBV2,CASSVSPGELFF
TRBJ2-2,TRBV5-1,CASSLDTANTGELFF
TRBJ1-4,TRBV5-5,CASIPDRDSEKLFF
TRBJ1-1,TRBV12-3/TRBV12-4,CASSFQLNTEAFF
TRBJ2-5,TRBV6-5,CAASGGAVETQYF
TRBJ2-7,TRBV20-1,CSARDPPPPSDTYEQYF
TRBJ2-4,TRBV5-5,CASSLDRNIQYF
TRBJ1-5,TRBV6-2/TRBV6-3,CASSYSRWDQPQHF
TRBJ1-1,TRBV5-1,CASSFGGDHTEAFF
TRBJ2-7,TRBV28,CASNRPDYEQYF
TRBJ2-7,TRBV29-1,CSVDRLDSYEQYF
TRBJ2-5,TRBV12-3/TRBV12-4,CASSSWDIQETQYF
TRBJ1-5,TRBV7-2,CASSLEGTGVQPQHF
TRBJ2-1,TRBV6-2/TRBV6-3,CASSYSSQAPNEQFF
TRBJ2-1,TRBV4-3,CASSQDRASGGANEQFF
TRBJ2-2,TRBV28,CASSWDRGEKAGELFF
TRBJ2-5,TRBV7-2,CASSPWGGAGGETQYF
TRBJ2-1,TRBV7-9,CASSFFRRSSYNEQFF
TRBJ1-2,TRBV29-1,CSVVSGPPGYTF
TRBJ1-1,TRBV29-1,CSAAVDSNTEAFF
TRBJ2-1,TRBV29-1,CSVEDLTGGYNEQFF
TRBJ2-3,TRBV13,CASSFRVTPRDTQYF
TRBJ2-1,TRBV3-1,CASSPGGSPGLPSNEQFF
TRBJ2-7,TRBV12-3/TRBV12-4,CASSSVAGATPYEQYF
TRBJ1-2,TRBV2,CASSAGTANYGYTF
TRBJ1-2,TRBV29-1,CSALPGQEEDYGYTF
TRBJ2-3,TRBV7-3,CASSPLGESTDTQYF
TRBJ1-2,TRBV14,CASRAPRDYGYTF
TRBJ1-1,TRBV29-1,CSVEDLDRGGSAAEAFF
TRBJ1-6,TRBV7-9,CASSLVAGYNSPLHF
TRBJ2-3,TRBV7-9,CASSPRTGQMDTQYF
TRBJ1-2,TRBV29-1,CSVKGTGPLGYTF
TRBJ2-7,TRBV7-3,CASSLTDDYEQYF
TRBJ2-2,TRBV6-2/TRBV6-3,CASDGTSGTGELFF
TRBJ2-7,TRBV12-3/TRBV12-4,CASSFGDEQYF
TRBJ2-7,TRBV7-9,CASGQELSYEQYF
TRBJ2-2,TRBV7-7,CASSFRFGETGELFF
TRBJ2-5,TRBV6-2/TRBV6-3,CASSPGSQETQYF
TRBJ1-1,TRBV28,CASSSTDLGRSEAFF
TRBJ2-1,TRBV21-1,CASSSRRGFEQFF
TRBJ2-1,TRBV6-6,CASSYSVQGVYNEQFF
TRBJ2-2,TRBV7-9,CASSHAQGVSGELFF
TRBJ2-7,TRBV3-1,CASSQAPQGRSYEQYF
TRBJ2-4,TRBV5-1,CASSPEGAKNIQYF
TRBJ2-2,TRBV5-5,CASSRGLAGEGTGELFF
TRBJ2-7,TRBV5-1,CASSLGVGSYEQYF
TRBJ1-1,TRBV29-1,CSPVRWDSSKNTEAFF
TRBJ2-7,TRBV20-1,CSARDLTGLNYEQYF